This T cell receptor (beta chain) was observed in a study of identical twins. This clonotype was found many times. Via MiXCR, TCRdb re-called the 5' RACE reads, giving one row per CDR3 protein. Among approximately 630,000 distinct CDR3 sequences, roughly 7.1% were seen once, and the ten largest hold around 1.6%. The same data also went into a second study, on yellow fever vaccine responses in identical twins.

The clonotype was recovered from a woman between 18 and 29 years old in good health. The sample was PBMCs.

CDR3 in DNA: TGCAGTGCTAGTCCACTCGTGGGGGGGCCCGATGAGCAGTTCTTC. Its protein is CSASPLVGGPDEQFF. The chain has TRBV20-1 and TRBJ2-1; possible D gene TRBD2, 7 bases. Looked up from germline, CDR1 is DFQATT and CDR2 is SNEGSKA (reference sequence). The CDR3 loop spans 15 amino acids. The germline V and J ends were trimmed by 3 bases and 8 bases, with 20 bases remaining between them.